This TCR beta chain was recorded in a study of early T cells in non-severe SARS-CoV-2 infection. A single record per CDR3 protein comes from TCRdb applying MiXCR to the 5' RACE reads. The sample carries 30,000 to 40,000 distinct CDR3 sequences, 9% recorded once. This clonotype was seen many times. The CDR3 is 14 residues long. Trimming took off 4 bases at V and 6 bases at J, with 12 bases between the two ends. The germline V gene has CDR1 LNHDA and CDR2 SQIVND (reference sequence). The rearrangement links TRBV19 to TRBJ2-2; D is perhaps TRBD1 (5 bases). The sequencing sample was made of whole blood. This clonotype was obtained from an adult who was a healthcare worker with PCR-confirmed SARS-CoV-2 infection or an uninfected control (not recorded which). DNA of the CDR3: TGTGCCAGTAGTAGTAGCCAGGGCGCCGGGGAGCTGTTTTTT. Residues: CASSSSQGAGELFF.